What follows describes a single T cell receptor (beta chain). Its antigen remains undetermined. No much larger clonotype is one base removed from it; base qualities were not supplied. Ends trimmed: V by 4 bases, J by 4 bases; bases unmatched to a gene: 4. CDR1 MRHNA and CDR2 SNTAGT were looked up in the germline V gene. From its cysteine to its phenylalanine, the CDR3 spans 14 amino acids. Left in the record is the CDR3 DNA by itself, 42 bases read in frame from the first base. The immunoSEQ Assay, a bias-controlled multiplex PCR, was used to amplify TCRbeta CDR3 regions from genomic DNA. As for how the authors treated the data: The number of nucleated cells in each sample was estimated by amplification of reference gene primers within the assay. To quantify the absolute abundance of each unique TCRbeta CDR3 rearrangement, sequence reads were collapsed and filtered. For each sample, productive Simpson clonality was calculated by taking the square root of Simpson's diversity index across productive rearrangements. Drawn from immuneACCESS, this table holds only the in-frame rearrangements with V and J called that TCRdb kept. Clones are partly lost; checked studies trace under half to an unresolved V gene and leave the rest unexplained. That table furnishes V, J and clone size, whereas the DNA furnished D and trimming. Recorded for this sample are 200,000 to 250,000 clones; about 90% of them occurred a single time. Jointly, the top ten make up more than 10% of the sample.

Another Seattle source contributed samples from volunteer blood donors who had recovered from COVID-19. Whole blood was collected in K2EDTA tubes by collaborating institutions according to the institutions' own protocols. For TCRbeta analysis, collaborators shipped samples in one of three forms: frozen whole blood, isolated PBMCs, or DNA extracted from either of those sample types. The data stem from a study of blood T cell repertoires in COVID-19 (dated by TCRdb to 2020 to 2021). For the study in its entirety: The collaborator samples originated in the United States, Italy and Spain and spanned the acute and convalescent phases of COVID-19. The prospective study material was composed of cDNA or gDNA derived from T cells, B-cell-depleted T cells, or PBMCs. Deeply sampled blood TCRbeta repertoires from subjects exposed to, actively infected with, or recovered from COVID-19 were included in the dataset. A freely available public database, intended as a resource for researchers studying the immune response to SARS-CoV-2, is where the repertoires were released. Samples were obtained from the ongoing ImmuneRACE study (first 160 participants) and from some 1,200 subjects provided by 6 global collaborators. A de-identified subject ID, COVID-19 status, age in years and sex were almost always included in the sample metadata. Where available, HLA class I and class II types were obtained from metadata supplied by the sample provider rather than from assay-based typing. What the research found in general, with its limitations: Clinical and demographic metadata were provided uncurated, with the amount varying by source and participant.

The source is a woman younger than 30 who had recovered from COVID-19. The specimen sequenced was peripheral blood. This receptor chain uses TRBV6-4 and TRBJ2-7, and 10 junction bases match TRBD1. The CDR3 protein is CASSAGQGTYEQYF. The DNA sequence reads TGTGCCAGCAGTGCGGGACAGGGGACGTACGAGCAGTACTTC.